This T cell receptor (beta chain) was obtained from a study of cytomegalovirus exposure and HLA in healthy donors. Germline CDR1 and CDR2: SGHAT and FQNNGV. The CDR3 consists of 13 residues. J gave up 8 bases and V 5 bases, and 8 bases lay outside the gene matches. Points from the study as a whole: The study designated 164 TCR beta chains cytomegalovirus-associated.

Using immunoSEQ multiplex PCR, the repertoire was profiled, and TCRdb retains in-frame clones only, with some absent. The table has 170,000 or so clones, approximately 83% seen once. Of note for this clone: Its specificity is not known.

This receptor was obtained from a young woman in good health and CMV-seropositive. The chain joins TRBV11-2 to TRBJ1-2, with 7 bases fitting TRBD1. The material sequenced was PBMCs. Here the CDR3 reads CASSPGQDVGYTF. CDR3 DNA: TGTGCCAGCAGCCCTGGACAGGACGTCGGCTACACCTTC.